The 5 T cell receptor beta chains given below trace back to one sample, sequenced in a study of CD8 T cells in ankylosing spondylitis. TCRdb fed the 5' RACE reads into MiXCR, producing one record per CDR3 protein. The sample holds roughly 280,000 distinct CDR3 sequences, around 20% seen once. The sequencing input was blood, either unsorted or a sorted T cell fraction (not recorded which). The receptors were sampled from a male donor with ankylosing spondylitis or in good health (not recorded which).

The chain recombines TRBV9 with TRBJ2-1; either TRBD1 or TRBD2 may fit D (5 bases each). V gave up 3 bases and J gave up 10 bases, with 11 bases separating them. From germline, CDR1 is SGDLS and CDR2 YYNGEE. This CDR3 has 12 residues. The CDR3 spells CASSGTGTEQFF. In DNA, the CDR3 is TGTGCCAGCAGCGGGACCGGGACGGAGCAGTTCTTC.

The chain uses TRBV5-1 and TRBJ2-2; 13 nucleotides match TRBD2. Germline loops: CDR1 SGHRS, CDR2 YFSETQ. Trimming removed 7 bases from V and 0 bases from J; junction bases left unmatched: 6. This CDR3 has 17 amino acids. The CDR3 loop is CASGTSGADTNTGELFF. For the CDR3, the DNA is TGCGCCAGCGGGACTAGCGGGGCCGATACGAACACCGGGGAGCTGTTTTTT.

The CDR3 bases are TGTGCCAGCAGCTTGGGACAGGGGGGACTCTACGAGCAGTACGTC. It is translated as CASSLGQGGLYEQYV. The chain has TRBV5-5 and TRBJ2-7; 9 nucleotides agree with TRBD1. Trimming at V came to 0 bases and at J to 3 bases, leaving 4 bases not matched to a gene. CDR1 and CDR2 from the germline V gene are SGHKS and YYEKEE (reference sequence). The CDR3 runs to 15 residues.

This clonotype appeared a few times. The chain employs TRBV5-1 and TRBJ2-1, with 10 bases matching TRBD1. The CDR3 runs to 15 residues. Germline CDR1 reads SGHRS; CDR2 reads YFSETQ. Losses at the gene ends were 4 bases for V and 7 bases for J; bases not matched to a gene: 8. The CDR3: CASSATGQGWNEQFF. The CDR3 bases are TGCGCCAGCAGCGCCACGGGACAGGGGTGGAATGAGCAGTTCTTC.

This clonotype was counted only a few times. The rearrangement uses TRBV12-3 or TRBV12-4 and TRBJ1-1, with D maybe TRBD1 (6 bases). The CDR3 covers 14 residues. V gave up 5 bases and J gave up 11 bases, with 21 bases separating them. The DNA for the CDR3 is TGTGCCAGCAGTCCCAACTCCAACAGGGACGGGGCTTTCTTT. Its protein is CASSPNSNRDGAFF.